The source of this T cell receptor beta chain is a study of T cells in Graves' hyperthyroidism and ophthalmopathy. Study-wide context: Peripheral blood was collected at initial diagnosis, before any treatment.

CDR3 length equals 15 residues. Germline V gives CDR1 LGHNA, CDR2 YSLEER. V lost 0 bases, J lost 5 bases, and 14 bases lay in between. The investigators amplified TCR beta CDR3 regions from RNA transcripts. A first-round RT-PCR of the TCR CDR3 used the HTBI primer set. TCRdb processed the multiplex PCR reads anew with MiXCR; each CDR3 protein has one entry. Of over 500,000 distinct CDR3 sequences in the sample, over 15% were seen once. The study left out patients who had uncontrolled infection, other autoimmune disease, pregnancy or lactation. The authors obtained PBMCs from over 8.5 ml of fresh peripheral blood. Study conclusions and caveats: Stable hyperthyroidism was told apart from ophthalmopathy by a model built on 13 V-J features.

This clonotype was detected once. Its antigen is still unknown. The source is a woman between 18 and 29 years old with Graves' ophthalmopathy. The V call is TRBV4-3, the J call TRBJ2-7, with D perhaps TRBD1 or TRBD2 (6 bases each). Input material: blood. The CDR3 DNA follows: TGCGCCAGCAGCCAAGATGGGGGGCGTAGGAACGAGCAGTACTTC. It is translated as CASSQDGGRRNEQYF.